This T cell receptor (beta chain) was recorded in a study of blood T cell repertoires in COVID-19. As for the study in general: Collection of acute and convalescent COVID-19 samples took place in the United States, Italy and Spain. T cells, B-cell-depleted T cells, or PBMCs supplied cDNA or gDNA.

In the study's own analysis: The authors estimated nucleated cell counts from reference gene primer amplification. Here immunoSEQ multiplex PCR was the method, and the copy in TCRdb shows in-frame clones only, minus some. D and trimming were read from the DNA, whereas the V and J calls and clone size are those reported in that table. The sample includes 50,000 to 65,000 clones, over 70% of them seen just once. The CDR3 has 11 residues. The V and J ends lost 7 bases and 10 bases respectively, with 14 bases between them. Germline-derived CDR1 and CDR2 are DFQATT and SNEGSKA (reference sequence). Material for sequencing was peripheral blood. This clonotype originated in a human donor in a cohort sampled during active COVID-19. This chain connects TRBV20-1 to TRBJ2-1; perhaps TRBD2 as D (5 bases). CDR3 sequence reads: CSVELRGEQFF. CDR3 bases: TGCAGTGTGGAGTTGAGAGGGGAGCAGTTCTTC.